The entry below gives a single T cell receptor (beta chain) sequence along with its context. The antigen is unknown. Method: immunoSEQ multiplex PCR; TCRdb's copy keeps in-frame clones and lacks some. The profile shows roughly 60,000 clones, over 75% of them singletons. Patients had blood sampled at baseline and again on cycle 4 day 1 and cycle 7 day 1. The record originates from a study of OX40 agonist ivuxolimab in advanced cancers. The study, taken as a whole, reports: At doses 0.1 to 3.0 mg/kg, CD4+ and CD8+ clones expanded. The study found among the lowest clonal expansion in partial responders at 0.1-3.0 mg/kg. It was also the case that some nonresponders had low normalized T-cell clonal expansion.

The receptor was derived from an adult with an advanced solid tumor such as melanoma, head and neck, liver or kidney cancer. The source material was CD4+ or CD8+ T cells sorted from blood, sampled in a trial of the OX40 agonist ivuxolimab.

DNA for the CDR3: TGTGCCAGTAACCCCAAGGGAGGGGATAATGGCTACACCTTC. This gives the protein CASNPKGGDNGYTF. This chain joins TRBV19 and TRBJ1-2; tentative D call: TRBD1 (5 bases). CDR1 LNHDA and CDR2 SQIVND come from the germline V gene (reference sequence). Trimming cost V 7 bases and J 6 bases, with 18 bases left between them. The CDR3 runs to 14 residues.